One and the same sample provided the 2 T cell receptor beta chains below, sequenced in a study of shared clonotypes between healthy human individuals. The assay was immunoSEQ multiplex PCR, and TCRdb's table has in-frame clones only and misses some. This repertoire shows approximately 2,000,000 clones, around 93% found once; its top ten account for over 1.5%. The naive CD8 population came from CD45RO-negative cells selected for CCR7, without terminally differentiated effector memory CD45RA+ cells. The specimen was naive CD8+ T cells from PBMCs. The origin of the receptors is a man aged 18 to 29 in good health. Some clones in this sample may be carry-over from other donors' samples.

This clone came up once. The CDR3, as DNA: TGTGCCAGCAGCCCCCCCGCCTACGAGCAGTACTTC. Translated, it gives CASSPPAYEQYF. The J gene is TRBJ2-7, the V gene TRBV7-8; D is unresolved. This CDR3 is 12 amino acids long. The ends were cut back, 5 bases at V and 2 bases at J, with 7 bases in the middle. Germline CDR1 reads SGHVS; CDR2 reads FQNEAQ.

Only one count was recorded for this clone. V gene TRBV27 combines with J gene TRBJ2-7; TRBD1 is a possible D gene (6 bases). This CDR3 comprises 15 residues. Germline values: CDR1 MNHEY, CDR2 SMNVEV (reference sequence). V lost 8 bases to trimming and J lost 0 bases, with 17 bases between them. The DNA for the CDR3 is TGTGCCAGCGGTATCCCGGGACAAGACTCCTACGAGCAGTACTTC. Its protein is CASGIPGQDSYEQYF.